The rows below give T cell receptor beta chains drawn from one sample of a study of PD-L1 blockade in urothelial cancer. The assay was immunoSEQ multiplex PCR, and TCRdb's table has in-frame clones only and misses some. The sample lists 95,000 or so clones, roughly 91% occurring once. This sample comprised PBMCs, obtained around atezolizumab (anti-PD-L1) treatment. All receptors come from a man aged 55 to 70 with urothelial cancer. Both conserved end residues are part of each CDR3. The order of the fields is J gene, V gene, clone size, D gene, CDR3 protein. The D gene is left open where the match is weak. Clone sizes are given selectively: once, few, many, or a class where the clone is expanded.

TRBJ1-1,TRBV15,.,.,CATSMGHSYTEAFF
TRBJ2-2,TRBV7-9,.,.,CASSPRDSNTGELFF
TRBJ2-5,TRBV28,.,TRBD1,CASSPQGRPQETQYF
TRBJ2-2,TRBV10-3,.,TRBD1,CAISSDRVRTGELFF
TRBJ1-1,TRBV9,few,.,CASSSRPGGEAFF
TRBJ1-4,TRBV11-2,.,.,CASSLGLGANEKLFF
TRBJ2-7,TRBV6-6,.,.,CASSYPGSRDEQYF
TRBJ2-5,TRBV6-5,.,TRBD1,CASSWIGTGGEETQYF
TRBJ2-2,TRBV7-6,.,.,CASSLVRNTGELFF
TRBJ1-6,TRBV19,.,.,CASSITADSPLHF
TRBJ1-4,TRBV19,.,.,CASETGHANEKLFF
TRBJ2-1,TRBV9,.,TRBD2,CASSVVAGILDNEQFF
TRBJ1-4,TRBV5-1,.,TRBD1,CASSVQGANEKLFF
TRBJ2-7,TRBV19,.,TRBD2,CASSTSGYYEQYF
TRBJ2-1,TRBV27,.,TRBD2,CASSLSGPGLAGEGQFF
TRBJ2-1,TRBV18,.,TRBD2,CASSPQAGRGSSYNEQFF
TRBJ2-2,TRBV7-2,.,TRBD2,CASLAGGNTGELFF
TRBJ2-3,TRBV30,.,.,CAWTPPGADTQYF
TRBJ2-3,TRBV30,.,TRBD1,CAWGTGGTDTQYF
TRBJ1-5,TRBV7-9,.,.,CASSPSGYHQPQHF
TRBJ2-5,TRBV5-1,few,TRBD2,CASSLTSGAQETQYF
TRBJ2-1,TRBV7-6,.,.,CASSSHLNGGPYNEQFF
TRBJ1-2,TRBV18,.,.,CASSPQPGANNYGYTF
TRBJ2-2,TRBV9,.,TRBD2,CASSPGTSVPGELFF
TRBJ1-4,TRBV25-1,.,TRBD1,CASALPGGEKLFF
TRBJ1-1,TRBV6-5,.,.,CASSYAGAAITEAFF
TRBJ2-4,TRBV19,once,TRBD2,CASSTTSGGKLAKNIQYF
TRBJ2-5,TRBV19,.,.,CASSRWREETQYF
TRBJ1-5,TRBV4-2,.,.,CASSQERQRNQPQHF
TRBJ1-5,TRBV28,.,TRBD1,CASSKGDRGSNQPQHF
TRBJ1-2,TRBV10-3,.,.,CAISGGAQRANYGYTF
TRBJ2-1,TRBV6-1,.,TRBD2,CASSGAGGGYNEQFF
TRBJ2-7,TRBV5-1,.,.,CASSLGQKLDEQYF
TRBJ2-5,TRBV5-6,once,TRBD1,CASSSTGGVETQYF
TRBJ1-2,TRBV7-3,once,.,CASSLYGGAGGYTF
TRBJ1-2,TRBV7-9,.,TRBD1,CASSYAGQGPNYGYTF
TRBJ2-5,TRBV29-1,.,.,CSVSQETQYF
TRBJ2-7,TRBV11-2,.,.,CASSLLLEQYF
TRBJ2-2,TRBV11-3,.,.,CASSTATGNTGELFF
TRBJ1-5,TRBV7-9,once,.,CASSLVAGSGRNQPQHF
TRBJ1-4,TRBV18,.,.,CASSRNRVEKLFF
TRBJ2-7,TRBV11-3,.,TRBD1,CASSSGTALQGQYF
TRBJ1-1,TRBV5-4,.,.,CASSLDSAFF
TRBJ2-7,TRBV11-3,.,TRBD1,CASSFSHSGGAGEQYF
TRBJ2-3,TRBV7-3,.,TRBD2,CASSLTSGETDTQYF
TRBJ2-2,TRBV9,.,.,CASAVNTGELFF
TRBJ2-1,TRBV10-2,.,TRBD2,CASSESSGGRQFF
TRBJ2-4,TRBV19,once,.,CASSIGGVLGNIQYF
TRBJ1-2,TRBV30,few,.,CAWSVSTRYGYTF
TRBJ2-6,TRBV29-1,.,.,CSVEDLTSGANVLTF
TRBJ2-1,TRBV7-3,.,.,CASSTPRGEQFF
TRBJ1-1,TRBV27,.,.,CASSVPTGLGEAFF
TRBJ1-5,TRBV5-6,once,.,CASSLGQSNQPQHF
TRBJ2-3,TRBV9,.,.,CASSEPSGEGTDTQYF
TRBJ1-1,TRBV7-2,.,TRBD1,CASSRGQGNTEAFF